These 11 T cell receptor beta chains were all obtained from the same sample, sequenced in a study of blood T cells in healthy people across ages (dated by TCRdb to about 2015). Libraries were constructed by 5' RACE. The run used an Illumina HiSeq 2500. A second roughly 7 to 11 cycle PCR used a sample-barcoded 5' primer and a J-beta primer mix. Using fastp trimming at Q25 and MiXCR clonotype assembly, TCRdb reanalyzed the public sequencing data and kept in-frame beta chains. Every distinct CDR3 protein forms one entry, paired with its most common genes and DNA. The sample yields roughly 2 million distinct CDR3 sequences; about 50% were counted once. The top ten constitute more than 2% of the sample. Sequenced: blood. These receptors were taken from a middle-aged woman in good health.

The chain recombines TRBV4-2 with TRBJ2-4; either TRBD1 or TRBD2 may fit D (6 bases each). The closer fit of TRBJ2-5 to the DNA end suggests the J call may be wrong. Germline values: CDR1 LGHNA, CDR2 YNFKEQ. This CDR3 is built from 13 residues. The DNA of the CDR3 is TGTGCCAGCAGCCAGAGTGAGGGGGGGACCCAGTACTTC. Its translation is CASSQSEGGTQYF.

As concerns this clonotype: One junction end does not reproduce the germline sequence, and a read error may be involved. The chain has TRBV5-1 and TRBJ1-4; D remains unclear. The CDR3 is 14 amino acids. CDR1 is SGHRS and CDR2 is YFSETQ in the germline V gene. The DNA for the CDR3 is TGCGTCAGCAGCTTGGAAACGGCAAATGAAAAACTGTTTTTT. Translating it yields CVSSLETANEKLFF. Based on the CDR3 plus reference TRBV5-1 and TRBJ1-4, the full variable domain is KAGVTQTPRYLIKTRGQQVTLSCSPISGHRSVSWYQQTPGQGLQFLFEYFSETQRNKGNFPGRFSGRQFSNSRSEMNVSTLELGDSALYLCVSSLETANEKLFFGSGTQLSVL.

This clonotype was counted only a few times. J is TRBJ2-1 and V is TRBV4-2; D perhaps matches TRBD2 (6 bases). CDR3 length: 19 amino acids. With 0 bases removed from V and 8 bases from J, the gap between germline ends came to 26 bases. Germline assignment: CDR1 LGHNA and CDR2 YNFKEQ. CDR3 coding DNA: TGTGCCAGCAGCCAAGAGCCAGACACCGGGACTCCGAAGGGCGATGAGCAGTTCTTC. Protein: CASSQEPDTGTPKGDEQFF.

This clonotype was seen only a few times. This sequence joins TRBV12-5 and TRBJ2-3; D possibly matches TRBD1 or TRBD2 (6 bases each). CDR3 length: 15 amino acids. Germline CDR1 is LGHNT and CDR2 is FRNRAP. Trimming removed 6 bases at V and 0 bases at J, with 13 bases between. The CDR3 sequence: CASGLGGSSTDTQYF. DNA of the CDR3: TGTGCTAGTGGCCTGGGGGGCTCCAGCACAGATACGCAGTATTTT.

The chain recombines TRBV9 with TRBJ2-3, with D possibly matching TRBD2 (6 bases). V lost 3 bases and J lost 2, with 13 bases in between. Per germline, CDR1 SGDLS and CDR2 YYNGEE. The CDR3 spans 15 residues. Here the CDR3 reads CASSATGEFTDTQYF. The CDR3 DNA reads as TGTGCCAGCAGCGCAACGGGGGAATTCACAGATACGCAGTATTTT.

J is TRBJ2-3 and V is TRBV4-3, with 7 bases aligning to TRBD2. Germline V lookup: CDR1 LGHNA, CDR2 YSLEER. With 3 bases clipped from V and 4 bases from J, the junction kept 4 bases outside the gene matches. The CDR3 contains 14 residues. The CDR3 DNA sequence: TGCGCCAGCAGCCACCGACTAGCCGCAGATACGCAGTATTTT. Its protein is CASSHRLAADTQYF.

The V gene is TRBV27, the J gene TRBJ2-1; the match to TRBD1 covers 12 bases. The CDR3 contains 14 residues. Trimming took 2 bases from V and 9 from J; bases not matched to a gene: 2. CDR1 is MNHEY, CDR2 SMNVEV, per germline (reference sequence). CDR3 in amino acids: CASSLGTGGVEQFF. CDR3 bases: TGTGCCAGCAGTTTAGGGACAGGGGGCGTTGAGCAGTTCTTC.

V is TRBV9 and J is TRBJ2-3; TRBD2 aligns across 11 bases. The CDR3 length is 18 residues. In germline, CDR1 is SGDLS, CDR2 YYNGEE. V was pared by 3 bases and J by 0 bases, with 9 bases of the junction left unmatched. The CDR3 nucleotides are TGTGCCAGCAGCGCCTCCGGGACTAGCGGTGCTAGCACAGATACGCAGTATTTT. The encoded protein is CASSASGTSGASTDTQYF.

The J gene is TRBJ1-2, the V gene TRBV7-2, with TRBD1 matching 7 bases. With V trimmed by 2 bases and J by 6 bases, 6 bases remained unmatched. The CDR3 is 14 amino acids. The germline V gene encodes CDR1 SGHTA and CDR2 FQGNSA. The CDR3 here is CASSLLPGGDGYTF. The CDR3 DNA is TGTGCCAGCAGCTTACTTCCAGGGGGAGATGGCTACACCTTC. Based on the CDR3 plus reference TRBV7-2 and TRBJ1-2, the full variable domain is GAGVSQSPSNKVTEKGKDVELRCDPISGHTALYWYRQSLGQGLEFLIYFQGNSAPDKSGLPSDRFSAERTGGSVSTLTIQRTQQEDSAVYLCASSLLPGGDGYTFGSGTRLTVV.

This clonotype was observed at least ten times. V and J are TRBV7-2 and TRBJ2-4, with 8 bases matching TRBD2. The CDR3 loop spans 17 amino acids. Losses at the gene ends were 5 bases for V and 0 bases for J; bases not matched to a gene: 9. CDR1 and CDR2 (germline): SGHTA, FQGNSA. The CDR3 sequence is CASSPIGGAVAKNIQYF. CDR3 nucleotides: TGTGCCAGCAGCCCTATCGGGGGGGCGGTAGCCAAAAACATTCAGTACTTC.

CDR3 sequence reads: CSVEDADGDSWGKLFF. The CDR3 bases are TGCAGCGTTGAAGACGCCGACGGGGACAGTTGGGGAAAACTGTTTTTT. The gene calls are TRBV29-1 and TRBJ1-4; 7 bases are a match to TRBD1. Germline CDR1 and CDR2: SQVTM and ANQGSEA. The V gene end was trimmed by 0 bases and the J gene end by 10 bases; junction bases not matched to a gene: 14. CDR3 length: 16 residues. Complete variable domain (other parts from reference TRBV29-1 and TRBJ1-4): SAVISQKPSRDICQRGTSLTIQCQVDSQVTMMFWYRQQPGQSLTLIATANQGSEATYESGFVIDKFPISRPNLTFSTLTVSNMSPEDSSIYLCSVEDADGDSWGKLFFGSGTQLSVL.